This T cell receptor beta chain appears in the sequencing data of a study of control samples from healthy donors and cancer patients. The CDR3 contains 14 residues. Trimming left V 0 bases short and J 8 bases short, with 13 bases between. Germline CDR1 and CDR2: ENHRY and SYGVKD. This table comes from immunoSEQ multiplex PCR, and its TCRdb copy is limited to in-frame clones, with some not included. The sample contains around 110,000 clones, 75% to 90% of which appear only once. The clonotype originates from a woman aged 50 to 65 with colorectal cancer. The chain carries TRBV10-3 and TRBJ2-5; D possibly corresponds to TRBD2 (6 bases). Sequencing was done on a sample of PBMCs. In DNA form, the CDR3 reads TGTGCCATCAGTGAGTCGTCCGGGGGTCCAACCCAGTACTTC. Amino acid sequence: CAISESSGGPTQYF.